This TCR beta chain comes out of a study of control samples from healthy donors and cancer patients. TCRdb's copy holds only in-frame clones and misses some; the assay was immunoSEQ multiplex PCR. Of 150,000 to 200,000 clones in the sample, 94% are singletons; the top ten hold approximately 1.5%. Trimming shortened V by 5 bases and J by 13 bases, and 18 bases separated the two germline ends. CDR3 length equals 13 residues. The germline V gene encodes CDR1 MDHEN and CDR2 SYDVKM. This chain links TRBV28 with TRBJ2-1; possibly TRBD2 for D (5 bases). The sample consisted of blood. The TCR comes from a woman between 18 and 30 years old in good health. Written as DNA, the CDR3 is TGTGCCAGCAGTGAAATCCCCCGGAGCGGACAGTTCTTC. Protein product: CASSEIPRSGQFF.